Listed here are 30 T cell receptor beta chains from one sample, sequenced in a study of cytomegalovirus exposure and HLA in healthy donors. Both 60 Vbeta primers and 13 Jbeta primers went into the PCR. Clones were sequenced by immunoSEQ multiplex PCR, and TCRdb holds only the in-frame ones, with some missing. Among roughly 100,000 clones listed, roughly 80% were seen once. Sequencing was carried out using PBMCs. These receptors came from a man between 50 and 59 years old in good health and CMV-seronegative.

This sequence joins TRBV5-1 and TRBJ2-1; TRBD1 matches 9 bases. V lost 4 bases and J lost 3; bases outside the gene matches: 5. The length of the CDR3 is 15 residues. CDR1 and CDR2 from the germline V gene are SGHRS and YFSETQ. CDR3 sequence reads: CASSAGTGFYNEQFF. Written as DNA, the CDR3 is TGCGCCAGCAGCGCCGGGACAGGGTTCTACAATGAGCAGTTCTTC.

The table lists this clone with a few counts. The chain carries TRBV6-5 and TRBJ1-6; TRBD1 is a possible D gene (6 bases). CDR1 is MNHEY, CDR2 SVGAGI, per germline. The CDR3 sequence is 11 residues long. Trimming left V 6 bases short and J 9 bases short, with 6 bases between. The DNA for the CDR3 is TGTGCCAGCAGACAGGGTTCACCCCTCCACTTT. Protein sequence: CASRQGSPLHF.

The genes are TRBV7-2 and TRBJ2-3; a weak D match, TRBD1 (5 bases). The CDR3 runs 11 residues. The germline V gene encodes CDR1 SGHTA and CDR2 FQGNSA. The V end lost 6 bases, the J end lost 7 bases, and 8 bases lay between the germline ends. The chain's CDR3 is CASSSGNTQYF. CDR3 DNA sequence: TGTGCCAGCAGTTCAGGGAATACGCAGTATTTT.

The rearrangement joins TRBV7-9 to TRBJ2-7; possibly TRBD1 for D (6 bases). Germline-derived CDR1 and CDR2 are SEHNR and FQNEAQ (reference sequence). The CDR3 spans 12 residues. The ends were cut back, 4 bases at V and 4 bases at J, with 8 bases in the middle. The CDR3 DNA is TGTGCCAGCAGCTCACAGGGTTACGAGCAGTACTTC. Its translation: CASSSQGYEQYF.

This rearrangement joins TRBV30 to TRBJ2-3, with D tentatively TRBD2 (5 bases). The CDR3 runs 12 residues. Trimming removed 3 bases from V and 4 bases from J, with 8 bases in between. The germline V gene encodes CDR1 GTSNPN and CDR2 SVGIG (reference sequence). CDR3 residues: CAWSGVSDTQYF. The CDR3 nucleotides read TGTGCCTGGAGCGGGGTGTCAGATACGCAGTATTTT.

CDR3: CASSDTGGFYEQYV. The CDR3 DNA reads as TGTGCCAGCAGCGATACGGGGGGTTTCTACGAGCAGTACGTC. The chain is built from TRBV6-5 and TRBJ2-7; 7 bases align to TRBD2. Germline CDR1 reads MNHEY; CDR2 reads SVGAGI. J gave up 3 bases and V 6 bases, and 8 bases lay outside the gene matches. The CDR3 loop spans 14 amino acids.

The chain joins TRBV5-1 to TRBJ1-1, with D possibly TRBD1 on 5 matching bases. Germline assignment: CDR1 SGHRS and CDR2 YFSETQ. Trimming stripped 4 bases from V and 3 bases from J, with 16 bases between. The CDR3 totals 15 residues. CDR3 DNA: TGCGCCAGCAGCCATTGGCCGGGGGAGGACACTGAAGCTTTCTTT. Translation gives CASSHWPGEDTEAFF.

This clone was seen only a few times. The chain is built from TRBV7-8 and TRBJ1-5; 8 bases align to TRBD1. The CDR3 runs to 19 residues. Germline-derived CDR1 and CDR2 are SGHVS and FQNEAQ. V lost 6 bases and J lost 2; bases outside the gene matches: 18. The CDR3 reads CASRRTGGSGRFGNQPQHF. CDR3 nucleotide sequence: TGTGCCAGCAGACGTACAGGGGGGTCTGGGCGGTTCGGCAATCAGCCCCAGCATTTT.

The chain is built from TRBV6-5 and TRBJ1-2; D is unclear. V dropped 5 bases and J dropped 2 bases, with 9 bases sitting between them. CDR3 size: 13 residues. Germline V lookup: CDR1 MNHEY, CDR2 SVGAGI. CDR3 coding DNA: TGTGCCAGCAGTAGCGGGCCCAACTATGGCTACACCTTC. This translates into CASSSGPNYGYTF.

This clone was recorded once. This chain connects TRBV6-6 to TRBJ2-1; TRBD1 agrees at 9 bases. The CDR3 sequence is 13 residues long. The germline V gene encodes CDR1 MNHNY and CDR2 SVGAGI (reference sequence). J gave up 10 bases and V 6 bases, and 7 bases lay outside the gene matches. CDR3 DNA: TGTGCCAGCAGGGGACAGGGCTTAGAGGAGCAGTTCTTC. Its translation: CASRGQGLEEQFF.

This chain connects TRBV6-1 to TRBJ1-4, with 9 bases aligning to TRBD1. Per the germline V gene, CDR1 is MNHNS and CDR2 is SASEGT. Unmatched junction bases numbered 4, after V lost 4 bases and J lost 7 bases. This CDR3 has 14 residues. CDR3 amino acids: CASSATGGLEKLFF. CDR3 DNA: TGTGCCAGCAGTGCTACAGGGGGCCTTGAAAAACTGTTTTTT.

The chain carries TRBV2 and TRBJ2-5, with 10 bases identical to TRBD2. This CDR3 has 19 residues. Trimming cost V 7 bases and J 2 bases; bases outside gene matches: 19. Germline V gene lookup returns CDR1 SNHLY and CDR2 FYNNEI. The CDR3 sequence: CASIPLNRLAGAVQETQYF. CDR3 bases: TGTGCCAGCATCCCGCTTAATCGCCTAGCGGGGGCCGTACAAGAGACCCAGTACTTC.

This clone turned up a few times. The CDR3 reads CASKERGLFDYGYTF. In DNA form, the CDR3 reads TGTGCCAGCAAGGAAAGGGGTCTATTTGACTATGGCTACACCTTC. The genes are TRBV2 and TRBJ1-2; a weak D match, TRBD1 (5 bases). V lost 7 bases to trimming and J lost 3 bases, with 18 bases between them. The CDR3 loop spans 15 amino acids. Germline CDR1 is SNHLY and CDR2 is FYNNEI. The entire variable domain, with the rest obtained from reference TRBV2 and TRBJ1-2, is as follows: EPEVTQTPSHQVTQMGQEVILRCVPISNHLYFYWYRQILGQKVEFLVSFYNNEISEKSEIFDDQFSVERPDGSNFTLKIRSTKLEDSAMYFCASKERGLFDYGYTFGSGTRLTVV.

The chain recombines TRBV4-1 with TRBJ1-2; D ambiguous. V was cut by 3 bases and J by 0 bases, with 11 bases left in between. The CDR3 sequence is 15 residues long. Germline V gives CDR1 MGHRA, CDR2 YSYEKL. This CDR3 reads CASSHWAGANYGYTF. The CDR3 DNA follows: TGCGCCAGCAGCCATTGGGCGGGAGCTAACTATGGCTACACCTTC.

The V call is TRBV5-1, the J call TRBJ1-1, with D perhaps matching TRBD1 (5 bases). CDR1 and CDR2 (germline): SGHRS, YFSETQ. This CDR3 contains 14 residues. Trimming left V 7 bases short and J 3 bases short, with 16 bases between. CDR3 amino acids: CASAVRGRDTEAFF. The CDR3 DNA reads TGCGCCAGCGCCGTAAGGGGCAGGGACACTGAAGCTTTCTTT.

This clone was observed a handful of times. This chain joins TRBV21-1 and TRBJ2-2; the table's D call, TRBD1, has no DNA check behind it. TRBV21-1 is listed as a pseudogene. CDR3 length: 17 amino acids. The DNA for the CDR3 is TGTGCCAGCAGCAAAATGGGGACAGGTCCCACTACCGGGGAGCTGTTTTTT. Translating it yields CASSKMGTGPTTGELFF.

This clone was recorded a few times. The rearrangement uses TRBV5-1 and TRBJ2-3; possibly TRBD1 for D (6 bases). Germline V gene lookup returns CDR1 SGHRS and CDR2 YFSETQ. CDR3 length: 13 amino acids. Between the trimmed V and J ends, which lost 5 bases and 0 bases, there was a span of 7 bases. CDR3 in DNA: TGCGCCAGCAGTGACAGGAGCACAGATACGCAGTATTTT. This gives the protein CASSDRSTDTQYF.

The CDR3 nucleotides read TGTGCCAGCAGCTCTACTAGCGGGGGGGCTGGTTTCTCCCCGGGGGAGCTGTTTTTT. Translated: CASSSTSGGAGFSPGELFF. The rearrangement joins TRBV7-3 to TRBJ2-2, with 13 bases identical to TRBD2. Per the germline V gene, CDR1 is SGHTA and CDR2 is FQGTGA. The CDR3 runs 19 residues. V was clipped by 4 bases and J by 8 bases; unmatched bases: 16.

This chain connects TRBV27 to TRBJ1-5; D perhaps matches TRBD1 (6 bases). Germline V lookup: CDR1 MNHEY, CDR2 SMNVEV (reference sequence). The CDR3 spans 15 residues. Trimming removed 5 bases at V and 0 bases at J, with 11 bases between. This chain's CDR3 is CASSPRTDSNQPQHF. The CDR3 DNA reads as TGTGCCAGCAGTCCTCGGACAGATAGCAATCAGCCCCAGCATTTT.

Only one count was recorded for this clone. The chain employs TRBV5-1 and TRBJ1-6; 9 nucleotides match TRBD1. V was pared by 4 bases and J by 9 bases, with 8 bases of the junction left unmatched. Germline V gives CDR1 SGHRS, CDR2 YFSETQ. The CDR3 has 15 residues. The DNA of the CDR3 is TGCGCCAGCAGCACAGACAGGGGGAATATTTCACCCCTCCACTTT. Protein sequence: CASSTDRGNISPLHF.

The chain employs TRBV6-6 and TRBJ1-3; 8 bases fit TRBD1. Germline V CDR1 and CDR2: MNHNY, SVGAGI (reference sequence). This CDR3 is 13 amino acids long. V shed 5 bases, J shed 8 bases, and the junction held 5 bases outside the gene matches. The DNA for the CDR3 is TGTGCCAGCAGTAGGACAGGGACGCACACCATATATTTT. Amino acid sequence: CASSRTGTHTIYF.

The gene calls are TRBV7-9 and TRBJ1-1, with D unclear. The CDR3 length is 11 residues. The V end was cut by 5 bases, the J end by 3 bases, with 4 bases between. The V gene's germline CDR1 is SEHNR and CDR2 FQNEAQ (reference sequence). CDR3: CASSRDTEAFF. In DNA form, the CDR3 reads TGTGCCAGCAGCCGGGACACTGAAGCTTTCTTT.

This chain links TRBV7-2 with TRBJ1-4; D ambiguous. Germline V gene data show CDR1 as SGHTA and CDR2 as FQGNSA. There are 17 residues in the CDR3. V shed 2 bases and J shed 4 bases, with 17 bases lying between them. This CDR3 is CASSLNSGWRSNEKLFF. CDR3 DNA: TGTGCCAGCAGCTTAAATTCAGGTTGGAGGAGTAATGAAAAACTGTTTTTT.

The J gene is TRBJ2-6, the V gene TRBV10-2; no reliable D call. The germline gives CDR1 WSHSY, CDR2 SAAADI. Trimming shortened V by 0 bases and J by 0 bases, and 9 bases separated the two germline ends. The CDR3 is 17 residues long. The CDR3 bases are TGCGCCAGCAGTGAGTCATTCCCAGGCTCTGGGGCCAACGTCCTGACTTTC. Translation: CASSESFPGSGANVLTF.

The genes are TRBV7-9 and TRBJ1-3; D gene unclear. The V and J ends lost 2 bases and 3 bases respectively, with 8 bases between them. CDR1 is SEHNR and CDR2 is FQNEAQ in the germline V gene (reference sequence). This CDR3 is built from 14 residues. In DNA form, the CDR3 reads TGTGCCAGCAGCTTAAGGCGAGGTGGAAACACCATATATTTT. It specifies CASSLRRGGNTIYF.

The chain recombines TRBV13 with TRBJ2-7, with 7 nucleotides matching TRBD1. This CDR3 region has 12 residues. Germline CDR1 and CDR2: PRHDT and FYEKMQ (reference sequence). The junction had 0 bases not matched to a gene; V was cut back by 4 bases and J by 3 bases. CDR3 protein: CASSSGGYEQYV. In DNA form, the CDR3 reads TGTGCCAGCAGCTCAGGGGGCTACGAGCAGTACGTC.

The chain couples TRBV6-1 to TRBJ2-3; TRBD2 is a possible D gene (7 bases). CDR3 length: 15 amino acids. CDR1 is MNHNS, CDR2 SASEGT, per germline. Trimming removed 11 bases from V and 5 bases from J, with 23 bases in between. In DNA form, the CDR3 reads TGTGCCTCAAGGGGGGGGCTAGGTTCATTAGATACGCAGTATTTT. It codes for CASRGGLGSLDTQYF.

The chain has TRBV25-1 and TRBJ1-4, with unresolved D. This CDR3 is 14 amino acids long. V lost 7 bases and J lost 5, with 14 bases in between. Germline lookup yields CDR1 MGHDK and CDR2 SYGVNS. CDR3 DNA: TGTGCCAGCACCGAGGGTAGAGGAAATGAAAAACTGTTTTTT. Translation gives CASTEGRGNEKLFF.

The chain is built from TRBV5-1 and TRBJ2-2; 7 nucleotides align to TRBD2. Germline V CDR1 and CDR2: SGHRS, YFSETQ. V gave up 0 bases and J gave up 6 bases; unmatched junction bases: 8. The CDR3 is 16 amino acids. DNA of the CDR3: TGCGCCAGCAGCTTGGGGGCCACCGGGGGGTCCGGGGAGCTGTTTTTT. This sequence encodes CASSLGATGGSGELFF.

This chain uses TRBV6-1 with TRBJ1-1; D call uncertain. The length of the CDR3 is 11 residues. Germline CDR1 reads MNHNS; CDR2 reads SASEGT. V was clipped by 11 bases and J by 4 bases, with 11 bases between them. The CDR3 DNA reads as TGTGCCGTGAGGGTAGGCACTGAAGCTTTCTTT. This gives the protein CAVRVGTEAFF.